Listed below are T cell receptor beta chains from one sample, sequenced in a study of cytomegalovirus exposure and HLA in healthy donors. Profiling relied on immunoSEQ multiplex PCR, and the TCRdb table lists in-frame clones only, not all of them. The sample contains roughly 180,000 clones, around 77% of which appear only once. Material for sequencing was PBMCs. Every receptor here comes from a woman in her 30s in good health and CMV-seronegative. Both conserved end residues are part of each CDR3. Each record gives: D gene, J gene, V gene, clone size, CDR3 protein, CDR3 DNA. D genes are given only for firm matches. A clone size is listed for some rows: how often the clone was seen (once, few, many), or a class if it is expanded.

D: TRBD1; J: TRBJ1-1; V: TRBV18; size: NA; CDR3: CASSRGQGSTEAFF; DNA: TGTGCCAGCTCACGTGGACAGGGGAGCACTGAAGCTTTCTTT
D: NA; J: TRBJ1-6; V: TRBV7-6; size: once; CDR3: CASSQTGFTSYYNSPLHF; DNA: TGTGCCAGCAGCCAAACAGGGTTTACCTCCTACTATAATTCACCCCTCCACTTT
D: NA; J: TRBJ2-5; V: TRBV27; size: NA; CDR3: CASSLSLAGPPETQYF; DNA: TGTGCCAGCAGCCTAAGTTTGGCGGGGCCCCCGGAGACCCAGTACTTC
D: NA; J: TRBJ2-7; V: TRBV5-6; size: NA; CDR3: CASSLYRGGNEQYF; DNA: TGTGCCAGCAGCTTATACAGGGGAGGCAACGAGCAGTACTTC
D: TRBD2; J: TRBJ2-1; V: TRBV30; size: NA; CDR3: CAWSVLGGGDSFF; DNA: TGTGCCTGGAGTGTACTGGGCGGGGGGGACTCGTTCTTC
D: NA; J: TRBJ2-1; V: TRBV15; size: NA; CDR3: CATSRDPVYEQFF; DNA: TGTGCCACCAGCAGAGACCCCGTATATGAGCAGTTCTTC
D: NA; J: TRBJ2-3; V: TRBV5-1; size: NA; CDR3: CASSLSWGVSTTDTQYF; DNA: TGCGCCAGCAGCTTATCCTGGGGGGTAAGCACCACAGATACGCAGTATTTT
D: NA; J: TRBJ1-6; V: TRBV6-5; size: NA; CDR3: CASSNRAANSPLHF; DNA: TGTGCCAGCAGTAACAGGGCGGCTAATTCACCCCTCCACTTT
D: TRBD1; J: TRBJ1-2; V: TRBV9; size: NA; CDR3: CASSVLKGGRADGYTF; DNA: TGTGCCAGCAGCGTACTCAAAGGGGGCAGGGCGGATGGCTACACCTTC
D: NA; J: TRBJ2-1; V: TRBV7-2; size: once; CDR3: CASSYRDMYQNEQFF; DNA: TGTGCCAGCAGCTACCGGGACATGTATCAGAATGAGCAGTTCTTC
D: NA; J: TRBJ2-7; V: TRBV13; size: NA; CDR3: CASSGTSGSSYEQYF; DNA: TGTGCCAGCAGCGGAACCTCCGGGAGCTCCTACGAGCAGTACTTC
D: TRBD2; J: TRBJ2-7; V: TRBV28; size: NA; CDR3: CASGTSASSYEQYF; DNA: TGTGCCAGCGGAACTAGCGCGAGCTCCTACGAGCAGTACTTC
D: NA; J: TRBJ2-1; V: TRBV5-6; size: NA; CDR3: CASSLGRSYNEQFF; DNA: TGTGCCAGCAGCCTTGGCCGCAGCTACAATGAGCAGTTCTTC
D: TRBD1; J: TRBJ2-7; V: TRBV7-7; size: NA; CDR3: CASSLADRVGEQYF; DNA: TGTGCCAGCAGCTTAGCAGACAGGGTAGGAGAGCAGTACTTC
D: TRBD1; J: TRBJ2-7; V: TRBV29-1; size: once; CDR3: CSAGQASYEQYF; DNA: TGCAGCGCCGGACAGGCCTCCTACGAGCAGTACTTC
D: TRBD1; J: TRBJ1-2; V: TRBV29-1; size: NA; CDR3: CSVDRGRGYTF; DNA: TGCAGCGTTGACAGGGGGCGCGGCTACACCTTC
D: TRBD1; J: TRBJ1-2; V: TRBV18; size: NA; CDR3: CASSQGDSYGYTF; DNA: TGTGCCAGCTCACAGGGGGACAGCTATGGCTACACCTTC
D: TRBD1; J: TRBJ2-1; V: TRBV23-1; size: NA; CDR3: CASSGRTGGNEQFF; DNA: TGCGCCAGCAGTGGACGGACAGGGGGTAATGAGCAGTTCTTC
D: TRBD1; J: TRBJ1-1; V: TRBV10-1; size: NA; CDR3: CASSESWTGGKSEAFF; DNA: TGCGCCAGCAGTGAGTCGTGGACAGGGGGTAAGAGTGAAGCTTTCTTT
D: NA; J: TRBJ1-6; V: TRBV7-9; size: NA; CDR3: CASSSEPRTTGFYSPLHF; DNA: TGTGCCAGCAGCTCCGAACCTCGAACAACAGGGTTCTATTCACCCCTCCACTTT
D: TRBD2; J: TRBJ2-7; V: TRBV27; size: NA; CDR3: CASSTRTSGGVSSYEQYF; DNA: TGTGCCAGCAGTACACGGACTAGCGGGGGAGTGAGCTCCTACGAGCAGTACTTC
D: NA; J: TRBJ1-4; V: TRBV28; size: NA; CDR3: CASSSGGKLFF; DNA: TGTGCCAGCAGTTCGGGAGGAAAACTGTTTTTT
D: NA; J: TRBJ1-3; V: TRBV19; size: NA; CDR3: CASNGGIGNTIYF; DNA: TGTGCCAGTAACGGGGGTATTGGAAACACCATATATTTT
D: NA; J: TRBJ2-1; V: TRBV5-6; size: NA; CDR3: CASSALSGFPYNEQFF; DNA: TGTGCCAGCAGCGCCCTTAGCGGTTTCCCCTACAATGAGCAGTTCTTC
D: NA; J: TRBJ2-3; V: TRBV13; size: NA; CDR3: CASSFGGGISTDTQYF; DNA: TGTGCCAGCAGCTTTGGAGGCGGGATAAGCACAGATACGCAGTATTTT
D: NA; J: TRBJ1-2; V: TRBV6-6; size: NA; CDR3: CASSLNGYTF; DNA: TGTGCCAGCAGTTTAAATGGCTACACCTTC
D: NA; J: TRBJ2-5; V: TRBV9; size: NA; CDR3: CASSPRGETQYF; DNA: TGTGCCAGCAGCCCCCGGGGTGAGACCCAGTACTTC
D: NA; J: TRBJ1-1; V: TRBV5-1; size: NA; CDR3: CASSPVSTGWNTEAFF; DNA: TGCGCCAGCAGCCCGGTATCTACAGGGTGGAACACTGAAGCTTTCTTT
D: TRBD1; J: TRBJ1-1; V: TRBV5-1; size: NA; CDR3: CASSLGDRGGTEAFF; DNA: TGCGCCAGCAGCTTGGGAGACAGGGGAGGGACTGAAGCTTTCTTT
D: NA; J: TRBJ2-6; V: TRBV7-3; size: NA; CDR3: CASSLSAATASGANVLTF; DNA: TGTGCCAGCAGCTTGTCGGCAGCCACAGCTTCTGGGGCCAACGTCCTGACTTTC
D: TRBD2; J: TRBJ2-5; V: TRBV4-3; size: NA; CDR3: CASSPRTGGGPGETQYF; DNA: TGCGCCAGCAGCCCCCGGACGGGCGGGGGGCCGGGGGAGACCCAGTACTTC